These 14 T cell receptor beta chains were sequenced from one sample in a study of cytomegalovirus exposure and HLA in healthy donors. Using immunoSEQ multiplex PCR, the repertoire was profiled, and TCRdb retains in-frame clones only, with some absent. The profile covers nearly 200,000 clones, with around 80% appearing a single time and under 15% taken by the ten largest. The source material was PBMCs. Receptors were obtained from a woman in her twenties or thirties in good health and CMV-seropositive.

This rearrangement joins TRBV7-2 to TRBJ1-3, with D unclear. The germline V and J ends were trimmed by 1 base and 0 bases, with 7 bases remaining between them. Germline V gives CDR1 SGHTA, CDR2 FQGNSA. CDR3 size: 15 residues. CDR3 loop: CASSLGRSSGNTIYF. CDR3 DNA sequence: TGTGCCAGCAGCTTAGGGCGGAGCTCTGGAAACACCATATATTTT.

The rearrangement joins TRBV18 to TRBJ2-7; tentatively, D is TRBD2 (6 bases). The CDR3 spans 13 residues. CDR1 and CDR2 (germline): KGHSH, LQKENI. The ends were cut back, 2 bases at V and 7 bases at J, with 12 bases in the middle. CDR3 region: CASSPIPGEEQYF. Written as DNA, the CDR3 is TGTGCCAGCTCACCAATCCCGGGGGAAGAGCAGTACTTC.

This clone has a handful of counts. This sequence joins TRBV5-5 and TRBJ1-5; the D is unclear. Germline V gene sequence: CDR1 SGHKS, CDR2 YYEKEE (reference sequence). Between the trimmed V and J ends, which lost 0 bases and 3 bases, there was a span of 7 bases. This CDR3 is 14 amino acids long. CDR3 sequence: CASSLVVVNQPQHF. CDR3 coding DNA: TGTGCCAGCAGCTTGGTAGTGGTCAATCAGCCCCAGCATTTT.

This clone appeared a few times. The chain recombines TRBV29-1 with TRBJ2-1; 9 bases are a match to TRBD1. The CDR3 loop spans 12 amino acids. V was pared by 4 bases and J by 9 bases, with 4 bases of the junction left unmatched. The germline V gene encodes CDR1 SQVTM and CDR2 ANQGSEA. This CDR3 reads CSVGTGDIEQFF. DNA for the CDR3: TGCAGCGTTGGGACAGGGGATATTGAGCAGTTCTTC.

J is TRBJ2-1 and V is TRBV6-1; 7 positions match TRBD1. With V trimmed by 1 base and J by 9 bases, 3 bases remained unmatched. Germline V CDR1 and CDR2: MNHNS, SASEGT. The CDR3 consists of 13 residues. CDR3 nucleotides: TGTGCCAGCAGTGAAGACGACAGGGTTGAGCAGTTCTTC. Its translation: CASSEDDRVEQFF.

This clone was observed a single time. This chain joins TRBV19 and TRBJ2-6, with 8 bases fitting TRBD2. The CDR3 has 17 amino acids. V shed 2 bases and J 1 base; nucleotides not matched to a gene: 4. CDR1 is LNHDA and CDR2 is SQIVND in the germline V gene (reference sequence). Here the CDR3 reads CASSIPGGTSGANVLTF. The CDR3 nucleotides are TGTGCCAGTAGTATACCGGGGGGGACATCTGGGGCCAACGTCCTGACTTTC.

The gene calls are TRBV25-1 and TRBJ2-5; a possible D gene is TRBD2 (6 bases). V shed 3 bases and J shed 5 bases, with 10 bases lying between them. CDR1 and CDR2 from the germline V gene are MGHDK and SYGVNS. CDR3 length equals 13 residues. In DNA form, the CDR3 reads TGTGCCAGCAGTGAGGCGGGGACGGAGACCCAGTACTTC. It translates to CASSEAGTETQYF.

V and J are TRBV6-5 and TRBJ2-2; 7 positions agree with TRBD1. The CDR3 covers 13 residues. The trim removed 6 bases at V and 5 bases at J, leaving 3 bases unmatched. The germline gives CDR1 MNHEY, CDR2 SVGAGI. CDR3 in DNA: TGTGCCAGCAGCGAACAGGGGACCGGGGAGCTGTTTTTT. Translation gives CASSEQGTGELFF.

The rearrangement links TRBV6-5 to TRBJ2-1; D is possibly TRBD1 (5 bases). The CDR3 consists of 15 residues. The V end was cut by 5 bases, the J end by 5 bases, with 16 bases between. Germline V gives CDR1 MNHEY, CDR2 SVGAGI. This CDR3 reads CASSPGFIGHNEQFF. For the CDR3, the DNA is TGTGCCAGCAGTCCAGGGTTTATTGGGCACAATGAGCAGTTCTTC.

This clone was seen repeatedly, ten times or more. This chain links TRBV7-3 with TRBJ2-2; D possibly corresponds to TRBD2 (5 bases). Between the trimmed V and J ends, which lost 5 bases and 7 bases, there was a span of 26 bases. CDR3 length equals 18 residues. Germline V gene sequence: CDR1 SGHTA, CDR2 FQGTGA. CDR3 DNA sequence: TGTGCCAGCAGCCTCGGATCCTCGGGGTTTCGATTAGGCGGGGAGCTGTTTTTT. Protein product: CASSLGSSGFRLGGELFF.

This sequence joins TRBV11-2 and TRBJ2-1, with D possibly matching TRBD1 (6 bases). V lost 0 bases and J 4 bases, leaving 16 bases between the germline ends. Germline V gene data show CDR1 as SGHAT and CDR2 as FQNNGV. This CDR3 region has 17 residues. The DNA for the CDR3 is TGTGCCAGCAGCTTAGACCGGGGACAATTATTATACAATGAGCAGTTCTTC. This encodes CASSLDRGQLLYNEQFF.

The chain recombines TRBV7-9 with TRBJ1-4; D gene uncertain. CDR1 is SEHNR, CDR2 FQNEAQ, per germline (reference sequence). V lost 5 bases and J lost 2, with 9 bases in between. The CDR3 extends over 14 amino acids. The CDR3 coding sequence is TGTGCCAGCAGCCCGAGGGCTACTAATGAAAAACTGTTTTTT. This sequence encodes CASSPRATNEKLFF.

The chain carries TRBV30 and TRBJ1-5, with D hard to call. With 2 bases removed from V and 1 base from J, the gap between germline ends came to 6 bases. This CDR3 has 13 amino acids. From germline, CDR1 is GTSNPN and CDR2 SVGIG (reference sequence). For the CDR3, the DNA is TGTGCCTGGAGTCCGGGGAGCAATCAGCCCCAGCATTTT. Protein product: CAWSPGSNQPQHF.

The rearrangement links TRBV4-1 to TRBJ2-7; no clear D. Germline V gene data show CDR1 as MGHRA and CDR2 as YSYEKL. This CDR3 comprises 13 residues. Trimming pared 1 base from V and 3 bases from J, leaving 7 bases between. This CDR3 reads CASSQAPSYEQYF. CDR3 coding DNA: TGCGCCAGCAGCCAAGCACCCAGCTACGAGCAGTACTTC.